This note documents a single T cell receptor (beta chain) sequence. The antigen is not known. Germline V CDR1 and CDR2: SGHVS, FQNEAQ. This CDR3 region has 15 residues. V lost 5 bases and J lost 6; bases outside the gene matches: 12. This entry is derived from a study of cytomegalovirus exposure and HLA in healthy donors. Study at large: As an earlier analysis found, roughly 180 million T cells yielded over 95 million unique TCR beta sequences.

Use of 60 Vbeta and 13 Jbeta primers characterized the PCR. Data came from immunoSEQ multiplex PCR; TCRdb stores just in-frame clones and leaves some out. This sample has about 220,000 clones; around 80% occur once, and the top ten carry under 0.85%. Study-wide findings and caveats: Investigators reported over 150 TCR beta chains as tied to cytomegalovirus. CMV serostatus alone was available as immune exposure information. It was assumed in the presence/absence analyses that sequencing depth was roughly uniform across donors.

The specimen sequenced was PBMCs. The clonotype comes from a boy between 2 and 10 years old in good health and CMV-seronegative. This chain uses TRBV7-8 with TRBJ2-7, with 8 bases that match TRBD1. DNA of the CDR3: TGTGCCAGCAGCCCCCGGACAGGGCGCGAGTGCGAGCAGTACTTC. Its translation is CASSPRTGRECEQYF.